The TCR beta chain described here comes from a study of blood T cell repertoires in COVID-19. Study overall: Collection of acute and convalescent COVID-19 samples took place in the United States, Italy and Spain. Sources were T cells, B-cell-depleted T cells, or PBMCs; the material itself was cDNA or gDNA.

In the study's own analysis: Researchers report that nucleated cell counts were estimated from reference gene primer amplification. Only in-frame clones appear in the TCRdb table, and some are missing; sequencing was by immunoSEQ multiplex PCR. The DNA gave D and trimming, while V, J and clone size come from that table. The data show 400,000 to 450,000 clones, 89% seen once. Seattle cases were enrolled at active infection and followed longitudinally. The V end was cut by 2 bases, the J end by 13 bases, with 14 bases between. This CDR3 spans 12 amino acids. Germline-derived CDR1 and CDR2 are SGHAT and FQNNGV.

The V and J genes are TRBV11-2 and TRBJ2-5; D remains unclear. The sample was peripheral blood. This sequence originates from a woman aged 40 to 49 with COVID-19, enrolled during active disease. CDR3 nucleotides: TGTGCCAGCAGCTTACCCCCCAGGCCACCGTACTTC. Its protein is CASSLPPRPPYF.